This passage covers 22 T cell receptor beta chains from one sample sequenced in a study of shared clonotypes between healthy human individuals. This table comes from immunoSEQ multiplex PCR, and its TCRdb copy is limited to in-frame clones, with some not included. The data contain approximately 2.5 million clones, 90% to 95% of them singletons. Source material: naive CD4+ T cells from PBMCs. Specified subset: CD45RA+ positively selected. Every receptor here comes from a man aged 18-30 years in good health. Some clones in this sample may be carry-over from other donors' samples.

The chain links TRBV5-1 to TRBJ2-6; D is uncertain. The CDR3 extends over 14 amino acids. Germline lookup yields CDR1 SGHRS and CDR2 YFSETQ. Between the trimmed V and J ends, which lost 3 bases and 2 bases, there was a span of 6 bases. The CDR3 DNA is TGCGCCAGCAGCTCCGATCCTGGGGCCAACGTCCTGACTTTC. This gives the protein CASSSDPGANVLTF.

The J gene is TRBJ2-3, the V gene TRBV2; 9 bases match TRBD2. Germline V lookup: CDR1 SNHLY, CDR2 FYNNEI. This CDR3 contains 17 residues. V gave up 0 bases and J gave up 5 bases; unmatched junction bases: 9. In nucleotides, the CDR3 is TGTGCCAGCAGTGAAGCGCGGGCTAGCGGGGACAAAGATACGCAGTATTTT. Amino acids: CASSEARASGDKDTQYF.

The chain uses TRBV15 and TRBJ2-7, with D possibly being TRBD1 (6 bases). The CDR3 runs to 15 residues. Germline CDR1 and CDR2: LNHNV and YYDKDF (reference sequence). The germline V and J ends were trimmed by 1 base and 3 bases, with 13 bases remaining between them. CDR3 nucleotides: TGTGCCACCAGCAGAGGACAGGTGGCGGGCTACGAGCAGTACTTC. Amino acids: CATSRGQVAGYEQYF.

This clone was detected only once. The V and J genes are TRBV4-1 and TRBJ2-3; 7 bases align to TRBD1. In germline, CDR1 is MGHRA, CDR2 YSYEKL. Losses at the gene ends were 5 bases for V and 0 bases for J; bases not matched to a gene: 8. The CDR3 spans 16 residues. This chain's CDR3 is CASSLRVGQSTDTQYF. The CDR3 DNA sequence: TGCGCCAGCAGCTTGCGGGTGGGACAGAGCACAGATACGCAGTATTTT.

The V gene is TRBV10-3, the J gene TRBJ2-3; D is undetermined. Germline V lookup: CDR1 ENHRY, CDR2 SYGVKD. The CDR3 sequence is 14 residues long. V dropped 6 bases and J dropped 1 base, with 11 bases sitting between them. CDR3 sequence (DNA): TGTGCCATCAGCTTCGGTGGGGGCACAGATACGCAGTATTTT. Residues: CAISFGGGTDTQYF.

The chain joins TRBV7-3 to TRBJ2-2, with D possibly being TRBD1 (6 bases). Germline V gene lookup returns CDR1 SGHTA and CDR2 FQGTGA. CDR3 length: 15 amino acids. Trimming shortened V by 5 bases and J by 2 bases, and 12 bases separated the two germline ends. CDR3 coding DNA: TGTGCCAGCAGCCTAAACAGGGATAACACCGGGGAGCTGTTTTTT. Its translation: CASSLNRDNTGELFF.

Concerning this clone: This sample includes further DNA sequences coding for the same CDR3. The V and J genes are TRBV5-1 and TRBJ2-5; 8 bases align to TRBD1. The J segment lost 3 bases and the V segment lost 3 bases, leaving 4 bases of the junction unmatched. This CDR3 spans 14 amino acids. The germline CDR1 and CDR2 sequences are SGHRS and YFSETQ. The CDR3 here is CASSSPGQEETQYF. The CDR3 coding sequence is TGCGCCAGCAGCTCCCCGGGACAGGAAGAGACCCAGTACTTC.

The chain has TRBV2 and TRBJ1-1; D is ambiguous. Trimming took off 4 bases at V and 3 bases at J, with 9 bases between the two ends. Germline V gene sequence: CDR1 SNHLY, CDR2 FYNNEI. The CDR3 is 13 residues long. The CDR3 DNA reads TGTGCCAGCAGTGCGGGTCGTGACACTGAAGCTTTCTTT. This translates into CASSAGRDTEAFF.

The chain employs TRBV11-2 and TRBJ2-2; no clear D. The CDR3 is made up of 15 amino acids. Germline V gives CDR1 SGHAT, CDR2 FQNNGV. With 7 bases removed from V and 8 bases from J, the gap between germline ends came to 20 bases. For the CDR3, the DNA is TGTGCCAGCAAGCCCCTGGTACAGCTGTCGGGGGAGCTGTTTTTT. Translation: CASKPLVQLSGELFF.

J is TRBJ1-2 and V is TRBV4-1; TRBD1 is a possible D gene (6 bases). Trimming removed 1 base at V and 8 bases at J, with 11 bases between. The length of the CDR3 is 13 residues. Per germline, CDR1 MGHRA and CDR2 YSYEKL. CDR3 sequence reads: CASSQGDRWGYTF. Written as DNA, the CDR3 is TGCGCCAGCAGCCAAGGCGACAGGTGGGGCTACACCTTC.

The chain uses TRBV29-1 and TRBJ2-7, with D maybe TRBD1 (6 bases). Germline CDR1 and CDR2: SQVTM and ANQGSEA. V lost 6 bases to trimming and J lost 6 bases, with 12 bases between them. There are 11 residues in the CDR3. The CDR3 loop is CSVHREAEQYF. CDR3 bases: TGCAGCGTCCACAGGGAAGCCGAGCAGTACTTC.

The chain employs TRBV6-1 and TRBJ1-1; D might be TRBD1 (5 bases). CDR1 is MNHNS, CDR2 SASEGT, per germline. The CDR3 runs 14 residues. Trimming shortened V by 4 bases and J by 5 bases, and 14 bases separated the two germline ends. CDR3 loop: CASSGMGRGTEAFF. The CDR3 nucleotides are TGTGCCAGCAGTGGAATGGGTAGGGGTACTGAAGCTTTCTTT.

V gene TRBV27 combines with J gene TRBJ1-2, with 8 bases matching TRBD1. The length of the CDR3 is 16 residues. The V segment lost 2 bases and the J segment 8 bases; nucleotides outside the gene matches: 13. Germline CDR1 MNHEY, CDR2 SMNVEV (reference sequence). CDR3 in DNA: TGTGCCAGCAGTTTACGTACTGGACAGGGAGTCGGAGGCTACACCTTC. Its translation is CASSLRTGQGVGGYTF.

This rearrangement joins TRBV28 to TRBJ1-2; TRBD1 matches at 10 bases. Germline CDR1 MDHEN, CDR2 SYDVKM. J gave up 0 bases and V 4 bases, and 2 bases lay outside the gene matches. This CDR3 is built from 15 residues. Written as DNA, the CDR3 is TGTGCCAGCAGTTGGACAGGGGGATCTAACTATGGCTACACCTTC. Translating gives CASSWTGGSNYGYTF.

The genes are TRBV5-1 and TRBJ2-5; 7 nucleotides line up with TRBD2. Germline trimming cut 3 bases from V and 2 bases from J; bases unmatched to any gene: 7. This CDR3 spans 15 amino acids. CDR1 is SGHRS, CDR2 YFSETQ, per germline. As DNA, the CDR3 is TGCGCCAGCAGCTGGGGCGGACTAGAGCAAGAGACCCAGTACTTC. It encodes CASSWGGLEQETQYF.

The chain recombines TRBV19 with TRBJ1-2, with unresolved D. This CDR3 is built from 13 residues. Trimming took off 9 bases at V and 6 bases at J, with 17 bases between the two ends. CDR1 is LNHDA and CDR2 is SQIVND in the germline V gene (reference sequence). CDR3 coding DNA: TGTGCCAGCACCAAAGACGGGATTGATGGCTACACCTTC. Translating it yields CASTKDGIDGYTF.

The chain joins TRBV27 to TRBJ2-2; 7 nucleotides line up with TRBD1. The CDR3 totals 13 residues. CDR1 and CDR2 (germline): MNHEY, SMNVEV (reference sequence). V lost 8 bases and J lost 6; bases outside the gene matches: 6. CDR3 residues: CASRDRLPGELFF. Written as DNA, the CDR3 is TGTGCCAGCCGGGACAGACTCCCCGGGGAGCTGTTTTTT.

V and J are TRBV11-2 and TRBJ2-3; TRBD2 aligns across 9 bases. Germline trimming cut 3 bases from V and 8 bases from J; bases unmatched to any gene: 6. CDR1 is SGHAT, CDR2 FQNNGV, per germline. The CDR3 covers 14 residues. CDR3 coding DNA: TGTGCCAGCAGCTTGTCGCTAGCGGGATCTACGCAGTATTTT. It encodes CASSLSLAGSTQYF.

CDR3 DNA: TGTGCCAGCAGCAGCCAACCTAGGGGGGATACGCAGTATTTT. Translated, it gives CASSSQPRGDTQYF. The V gene is TRBV14, the J gene TRBJ2-3, with D possibly TRBD1 on 6 matching bases. Germline V gives CDR1 SGHDN, CDR2 FVKESK. V lost 5 bases to trimming and J lost 6 bases, with 15 bases between them. The CDR3 contains 14 residues.

CDR3 nucleotide sequence: TGTGCCAGCAGTCTGGGACTAGCGTCGGGCGGGGAGCTGTTTTTT. Amino acids: CASSLGLASGGELFF. The rearrangement links TRBV2 to TRBJ2-2; 10 bases fit TRBD2. V was clipped by 5 bases and J by 7 bases; unmatched bases: 7. Germline loops: CDR1 SNHLY, CDR2 FYNNEI. This CDR3 has 15 amino acids.

This chain joins TRBV28 and TRBJ2-7; 12 nucleotides line up with TRBD2. The length of the CDR3 is 15 residues. J gave up 3 bases and V 6 bases, and 6 bases lay outside the gene matches. Germline V CDR1 and CDR2: MDHEN, SYDVKM. CDR3 in amino acids: CASRQLAGGRYEQYF. CDR3 DNA: TGTGCCAGCAGGCAACTAGCGGGAGGCCGCTACGAGCAGTACTTC.

The chain is built from TRBV7-9 and TRBJ2-3, with TRBD1 identical over 9 bases. Germline V gives CDR1 SEHNR, CDR2 FQNEAQ (reference sequence). This CDR3 contains 14 residues. Trimming cost V 4 bases and J 7 bases; bases outside gene matches: 6. The CDR3 nucleotides are TGTGCCAGCAGCTCTGGGGGACAGGGCTATACGCAGTATTTT. Amino acid sequence: CASSSGGQGYTQYF.